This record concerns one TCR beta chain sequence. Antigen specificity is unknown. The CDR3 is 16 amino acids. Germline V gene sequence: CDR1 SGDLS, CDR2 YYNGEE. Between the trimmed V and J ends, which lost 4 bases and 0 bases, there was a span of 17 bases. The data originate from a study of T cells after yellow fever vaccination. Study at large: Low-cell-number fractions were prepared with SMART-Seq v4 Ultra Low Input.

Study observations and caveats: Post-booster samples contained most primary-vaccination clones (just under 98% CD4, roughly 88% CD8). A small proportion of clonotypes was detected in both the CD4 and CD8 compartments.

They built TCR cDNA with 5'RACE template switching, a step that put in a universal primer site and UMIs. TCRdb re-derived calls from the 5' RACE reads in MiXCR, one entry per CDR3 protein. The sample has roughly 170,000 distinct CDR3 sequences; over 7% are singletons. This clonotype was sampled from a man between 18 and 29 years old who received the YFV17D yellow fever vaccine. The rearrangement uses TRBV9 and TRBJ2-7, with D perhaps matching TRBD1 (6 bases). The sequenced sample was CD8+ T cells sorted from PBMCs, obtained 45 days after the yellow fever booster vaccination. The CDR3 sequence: CASSTWGHVNSYEQYF. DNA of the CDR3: TGTGCCAGCAGCACCTGGGGACATGTCAACTCCTACGAGCAGTACTTC.